The rows below give T cell receptor beta chains drawn from one sample of a study of early T cells in non-severe SARS-CoV-2 infection. From the 5' RACE reads, TCRdb called clonotypes with MiXCR, one entry per CDR3 protein. The repertoire includes around 63,000 distinct CDR3 sequences, over 10% of them detected once, and roughly 4.7% sits in the top ten. Sequenced: whole blood. These receptors all come from an adult who was a healthcare worker with PCR-confirmed SARS-CoV-2 infection or an uninfected control (not recorded which). The CDR3 runs from the conserved cysteine through the conserved F or W. D genes are given only for firm matches. A clone size is listed for some rows: how often the clone was seen (once, few, many), or a class if it is expanded.

clone_size	d_call	v_call	j_call	cdr3_aa	cdr3_nt
-	TRBD1	TRBV20-1	TRBJ2-7	CSAPTGGSSYEQYF	TGCAGTGCTCCCACAGGGGGGAGCTCCTACGAGCAGTACTTC
-	TRBD2	TRBV5-1	TRBJ2-3	CASSSSGGMSDTQYF	TGCGCCAGCAGCTCTAGCGGGGGGATGTCAGATACGCAGTATTTT
many	TRBD1	TRBV5-4	TRBJ2-3	CASSLDRGKTDTQYF	TGTGCCAGCAGCCTGGACAGGGGAAAGACAGATACGCAGTATTTT
few	-	TRBV7-9	TRBJ2-5	CASSFRQTETQYF	TGTGCCAGCAGCTTCCGACAGACGGAGACCCAGTACTTC
many	-	TRBV3-1	TRBJ2-7	CASSQDLGMGEQYF	TGTGCCAGCAGCCAAGATCTGGGGATGGGCGAGCAGTACTTC
many	TRBD1	TRBV11-2	TRBJ2-1	CASAARGQGVNEQFF	TGTGCCAGCGCAGCCAGGGGACAGGGGGTCAATGAGCAGTTCTTC
many	-	TRBV12-3/TRBV12-4	TRBJ2-5	CASRLGVGETQYF	TGTGCCAGCAGACTAGGGGTGGGAGAGACCCAGTACTTC
-	TRBD1	TRBV19	TRBJ1-5	CASSPRGTGRGQPQHF	TGTGCCAGTAGTCCTAGGGGGACAGGGCGTGGGCAGCCCCAGCATTTT
many	-	TRBV3-1	TRBJ2-3	CASSHYDLQGTSTDTQYF	TGTGCCAGCAGCCATTACGACCTACAGGGGACTAGCACAGATACGCAGTATTTT
many	-	TRBV7-6	TRBJ2-1	CASSSLPAADEQFF	TGTGCCAGCAGCTCACTTCCGGCGGCGGATGAGCAGTTCTTC
many	TRBD2	TRBV20-1	TRBJ2-3	CSARALETVGLAAADTQYF	TGCAGTGCTAGAGCCCTAGAAACTGTGGGACTAGCCGCCGCAGATACGCAGTATTTT
many	-	TRBV11-2	TRBJ1-1	CASSFGYRGTEAFF	TGTGCCAGCAGCTTTGGATATCGGGGCACTGAAGCTTTCTTT
-	-	TRBV10-2	TRBJ1-1	CASSETGRPEAFF	TGCGCCAGCAGTGAAACAGGGAGACCTGAAGCTTTCTTT
many	TRBD2	TRBV5-6	TRBJ2-1	CASSFGTSGGLNNEQFF	TGTGCCAGCAGCTTCGGGACTAGCGGGGGCCTTAACAATGAGCAGTTCTTC
-	-	TRBV21-1	TRBJ1-4	CASSKCTGSNEKLFF	TGTGCCAGCAGCAAATGCACGGGGAGTAATGAAAAACTGTTTTTT
-	-	TRBV3-1	TRBJ2-4	CASSPSAKNIQYF	TGTGCCAGCAGTCCCTCGGCCAAAAACATTCAGTACTTC
many	-	TRBV28	TRBJ2-3	CASSSDREGPDTQYF	TGTGCCAGCAGCTCCGACAGGGAGGGCCCAGATACGCAGTATTTT
few	-	TRBV20-1	TRBJ1-1	CSARVVNPQYPTTEAFF	TGCAGTGCTAGAGTTGTGAACCCCCAGTATCCGACCACTGAAGCTTTCTTT
-	-	TRBV20-1	TRBJ1-5	CSAREGVGGGNQPQHF	TGCAGTGCTAGAGAAGGGGTCGGAGGTGGCAATCAGCCCCAGCATTTT
many	-	TRBV5-1	TRBJ2-5	CASSPGAGIQETQYF	TGCGCCAGCTCACCGGGGGCCGGAATCCAAGAGACCCAGTACTTC
few	TRBD2	TRBV29-1	TRBJ2-3	CSVEGLANTQYF	TGCAGCGTTGAAGGACTAGCAAATACGCAGTATTTT
many	TRBD1	TRBV10-1	TRBJ1-4	CASSEDREANEKLFF	TGCGCCAGCAGTGAGGACAGGGAGGCTAATGAAAAACTGTTTTTT
-	-	TRBV6-6	TRBJ2-7	CASSYPSIPGQYF	TGTGCCAGCAGTTACCCCTCTATACCAGGGCAGTACTTC
-	-	TRBV5-4	TRBJ2-5	CASSKTGPGETQYF	TGTGCCAGCAGCAAGACAGGCCCTGGGGAGACCCAGTACTTC
many	TRBD1	TRBV7-6	TRBJ1-6	CASSLQDRALSPLHF	TGTGCCAGCAGCCTCCAGGACAGGGCACTCTCACCCCTCCACTTT
many	-	TRBV11-3	TRBJ1-1	CASSQDGGANTEAFF	TGTGCCAGCAGCCAAGATGGCGGGGCCAACACTGAAGCTTTCTTT
many	-	TRBV11-2	TRBJ2-3	CASSWRDPPLDTQYF	TGTGCCAGCAGCTGGCGGGACCCACCCCTAGATACGCAGTATTTT
few	-	TRBV11-2	TRBJ2-7	CASSLGQPTYEQYF	TGTGCCAGCAGCTTAGGTCAGCCAACCTACGAGCAGTACTTC
many	TRBD2	TRBV20-1	TRBJ2-7	CSASRGGSLSYEQYF	TGCAGTGCCTCCCGGGGGGGCTCTCTCTCCTACGAGCAGTACTTC
many	TRBD1	TRBV4-2	TRBJ1-5	CASSPTDRDQPQHF	TGTGCCAGCAGCCCGACCGACAGGGATCAGCCCCAGCATTTT
many	-	TRBV9	TRBJ1-3	CASSVTGLTGNTIYF	TGTGCCAGCAGCGTTACAGGACTCACTGGAAACACCATATATTTT
-	-	TRBV30	TRBJ2-2	CAWNPLTGLTAGELFF	TGTGCCTGGAACCCCCTGACAGGCCTGACGGCCGGGGAGCTGTTTTTT
-	TRBD1	TRBV12-3/TRBV12-4	TRBJ2-1	CASSPGQGPYNEQFF	TGTGCCAGCAGTCCCGGACAGGGCCCATACAATGAGCAGTTCTTC
-	-	TRBV6-5	TRBJ2-2	CASTPGTGELFF	TGTGCCAGCACCCCGGGGACCGGGGAGCTGTTTTTT
-	TRBD1	TRBV20-1	TRBJ2-7	CSASPEGTGAYEQYF	TGCAGTGCTAGCCCAGAAGGGACAGGAGCCTACGAGCAGTACTTC
many	-	TRBV10-3	TRBJ2-1	CAISEPPDRDNEQFF	TGTGCCATCAGTGAGCCACCAGACAGAGACAATGAGCAGTTCTTC
many	-	TRBV20-1	TRBJ1-5	CSATDSNQPQHF	TGCAGTGCTACGGACAGCAATCAGCCCCAGCATTTT
few	TRBD2	TRBV10-2	TRBJ2-2	CASSEPGGTGELFF	TGCGCCAGCAGTGAACCGGGGGGCACCGGGGAGCTGTTTTTT
many	-	TRBV2	TRBJ2-2	CASSEAAAGELFF	TGTGCCAGCAGTGAAGCGGCAGCCGGGGAGCTGTTTTTT
many	TRBD2	TRBV2	TRBJ2-1	CASRKSGGAYNEQFF	TGTGCCAGCAGAAAGAGCGGGGGGGCCTACAATGAGCAGTTCTTC
many	TRBD2	TRBV6-4	TRBJ2-1	CASSDSGLAGGNEQFF	TGTGCCAGCAGTGACTCTGGACTAGCGGGGGGCAATGAGCAGTTCTTC
-	-	TRBV12-3/TRBV12-4	TRBJ2-1	CASSFVQPSNEQFF	TGTGCCAGCAGTTTTGTGCAGCCAAGCAATGAGCAGTTCTTC
-	-	TRBV12-3/TRBV12-4	TRBJ1-4	CASSLSGRVGEKLFF	TGTGCCAGCAGTTTATCGGGGAGGGTTGGTGAAAAACTGTTTTTT
few	-	TRBV20-1	TRBJ1-5	CSAGPSNGGQPQHF	TGCAGTGCTGGTCCCTCTAATGGAGGTCAGCCCCAGCATTTT
many	TRBD1	TRBV15	TRBJ2-7	CATSGDRDRVFGREQYF	TGTGCCACCAGCGGCGACCGGGACAGGGTATTCGGTCGCGAGCAGTACTTC